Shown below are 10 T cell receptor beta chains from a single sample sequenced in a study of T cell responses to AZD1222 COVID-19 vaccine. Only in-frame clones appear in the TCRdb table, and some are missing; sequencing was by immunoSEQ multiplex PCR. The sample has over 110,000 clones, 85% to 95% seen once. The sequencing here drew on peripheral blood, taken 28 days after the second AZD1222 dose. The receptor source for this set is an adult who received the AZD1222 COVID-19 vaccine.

This CDR3 reads CASSSEGFTYGYTF. The CDR3, as DNA: TGTGCCAGCAGTTCCGAAGGGTTTACCTATGGCTACACCTTC. The chain carries TRBV28 and TRBJ1-2; D remains unclear. There are 14 residues in the CDR3. V lost 4 bases and J lost 4, with 13 bases in between. CDR1 is MDHEN and CDR2 is SYDVKM in the germline V gene.

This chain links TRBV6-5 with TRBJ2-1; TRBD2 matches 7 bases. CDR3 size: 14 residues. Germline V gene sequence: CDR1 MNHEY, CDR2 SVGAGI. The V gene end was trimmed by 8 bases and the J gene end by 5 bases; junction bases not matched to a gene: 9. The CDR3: CASRREAADNEQFF. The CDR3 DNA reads TGTGCCAGCCGTCGGGAGGCCGCCGACAATGAGCAGTTCTTC.

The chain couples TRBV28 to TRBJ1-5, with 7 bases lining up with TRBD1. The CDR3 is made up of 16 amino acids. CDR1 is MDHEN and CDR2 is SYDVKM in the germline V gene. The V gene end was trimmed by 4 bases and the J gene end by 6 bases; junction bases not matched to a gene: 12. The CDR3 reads CASSSGRSGGGQPQHF. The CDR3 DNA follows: TGTGCCAGCAGTTCCGGAAGGTCAGGGGGAGGTCAGCCCCAGCATTTT.

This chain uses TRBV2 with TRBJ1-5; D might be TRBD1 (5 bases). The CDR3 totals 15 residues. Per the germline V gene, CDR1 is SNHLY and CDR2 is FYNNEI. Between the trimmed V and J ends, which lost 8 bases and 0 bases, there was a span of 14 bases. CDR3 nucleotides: TGTGCCAGCGGACGGGGCCCGTATAGCAATCAGCCCCAGCATTTT. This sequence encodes CASGRGPYSNQPQHF.

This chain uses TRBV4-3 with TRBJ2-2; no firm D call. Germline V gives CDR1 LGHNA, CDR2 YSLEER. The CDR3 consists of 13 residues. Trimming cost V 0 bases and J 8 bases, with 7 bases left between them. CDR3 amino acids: CASSQDQSGELFF. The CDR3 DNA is TGCGCCAGCAGCCAAGATCAGAGTGGGGAGCTGTTTTTT.

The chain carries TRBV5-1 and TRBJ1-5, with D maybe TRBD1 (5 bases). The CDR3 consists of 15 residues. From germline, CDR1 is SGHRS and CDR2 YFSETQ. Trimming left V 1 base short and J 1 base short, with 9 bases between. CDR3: CASSLSGKSNQPQHF. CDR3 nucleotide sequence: TGCGCCAGCAGCTTGTCAGGGAAAAGCAATCAGCCCCAGCATTTT.

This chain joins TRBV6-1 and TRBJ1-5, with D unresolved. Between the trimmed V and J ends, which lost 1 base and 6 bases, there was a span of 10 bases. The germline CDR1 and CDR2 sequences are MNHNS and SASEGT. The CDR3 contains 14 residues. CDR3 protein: CASSEGSGIQPQHF. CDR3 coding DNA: TGTGCCAGCAGTGAAGGATCCGGGATTCAGCCCCAGCATTTT.

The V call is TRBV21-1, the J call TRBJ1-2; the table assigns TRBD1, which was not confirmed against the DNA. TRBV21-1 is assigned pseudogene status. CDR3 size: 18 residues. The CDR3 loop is CARTLRETGSSANYGYTF. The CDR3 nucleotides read TGTGCCCGAACCCTGAGGGAAACAGGGTCTTCAGCTAACTATGGCTACACCTTC.

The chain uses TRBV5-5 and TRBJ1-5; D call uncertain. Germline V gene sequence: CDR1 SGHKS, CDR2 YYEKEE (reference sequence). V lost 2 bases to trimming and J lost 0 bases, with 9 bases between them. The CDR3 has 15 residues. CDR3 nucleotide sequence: TGTGCCAGCAGCTTCGCCGGAAATAGCAATCAGCCCCAGCATTTT. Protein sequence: CASSFAGNSNQPQHF.

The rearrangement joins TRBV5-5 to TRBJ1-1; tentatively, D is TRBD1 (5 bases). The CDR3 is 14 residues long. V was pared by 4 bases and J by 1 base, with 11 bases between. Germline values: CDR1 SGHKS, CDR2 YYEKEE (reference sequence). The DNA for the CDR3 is TGTGCCAGCAGCCTGGACATGACGAACACTGAAGCTTTCTTT. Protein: CASSLDMTNTEAFF.